Listed below are T cell receptor beta chains from one sample, sequenced in a study of blood T cell repertoires in COVID-19. Clones were read by immunoSEQ multiplex PCR, and TCRdb kept only the in-frame ones, dropping some. Among around 300,000 clones listed, about nine tenths were seen once. The sequenced sample was peripheral blood. The receptors shown here come from a woman aged 40 to 50 who had recovered from COVID-19. Each CDR3 is given with its conserved first and last residue. A D gene is named only where the DNA matches it firmly. Part of the rows lack a size; the others show once, few, many or a class for expanded clones.

cdr3_aa | cdr3_nt | d_call | clone_size | j_call | v_call
CASSRLTGTGPYEQYF | TGTGCCAGCAGCCGACTCACCGGGACAGGACCCTACGAGCAGTACTTC | TRBD1 | once | TRBJ2-7 | TRBV27
CASSRAESSYEQYF | TGTGCCAGTAGCCGAGCGGAGAGCTCCTACGAGCAGTACTTC | - | few | TRBJ2-7 | TRBV19
CASSTGLAGSTDTQYF | TGTGCCAGCAGCACCGGACTAGCGGGATCCACAGATACGCAGTATTTT | TRBD2 | - | TRBJ2-3 | TRBV5-8
CASSYDRGPWDSQYF | TGTGCCAGCAGCTATGACAGGGGCCCTTGGGATTCCCAGTACTTC | TRBD1 | - | TRBJ2-5 | TRBV27
CATQQGEQFF | TGTGCCACTCAGCAGGGGGAGCAGTTCTTC | - | - | TRBJ2-1 | TRBV19
CASRLAGGSHNEQFF | TGTGCCAGTCGACTAGCGGGAGGGTCCCACAATGAGCAGTTCTTC | TRBD2 | - | TRBJ2-1 | TRBV19
CATSRLLAAEGNTGELFF | TGTGCCACCAGCAGACTACTAGCGGCCGAGGGGAACACCGGGGAGCTGTTTTTT | TRBD2 | - | TRBJ2-2 | TRBV15
CASSEDRKRVSYEQYF | TGTGCCAGCAGTGAAGACCGCAAGCGCGTCTCCTACGAGCAGTACTTC | - | once | TRBJ2-7 | TRBV6-1
CASSLQASSYNSPLHF | TGTGCCAGCAGTTTGCAGGCAAGCTCCTATAATTCACCCCTCCACTTT | - | - | TRBJ1-6 | TRBV28
CASRPPGDTITSAYEQYF | TGTGCCAGCAGGCCACCCGGGGACACTATTACTAGTGCCTACGAGCAGTACTTC | - | - | TRBJ2-7 | TRBV7-9
CASRRTGTGVTGYTF | TGTGCCAGCAGGCGGACCGGGACAGGGGTTACAGGCTACACCTTC | TRBD1 | - | TRBJ1-2 | TRBV5-4
CAWGQGTGNTIYF | TGTGCCTGGGGACAGGGGACTGGAAACACCATATATTTT | TRBD1 | - | TRBJ1-3 | TRBV30
CASRSTGGPGLDTQYF | TGCGCCAGCAGATCTACAGGGGGGCCGGGATTAGATACGCAGTATTTT | TRBD1 | - | TRBJ2-3 | TRBV5-1
CASSQDTAGQYGVQPQHF | TGCGCCAGCAGCCAAGATACCGCGGGACAGTACGGGGTTCAGCCCCAGCATTTT | TRBD1 | - | TRBJ1-5 | TRBV4-1
CSASHSRVVGETQYF | TGCAGTGCTAGTCATTCCAGGGTCGTGGGGGAGACCCAGTACTTC | - | - | TRBJ2-5 | TRBV20-1
CASSIIGGRYTEAFF | TGTGCCAGTAGTATAATAGGTGGCAGGTACACTGAAGCTTTCTTT | - | - | TRBJ1-1 | TRBV19
CAISELGTGGGTEAFF | TGTGCCATCAGTGAATTGGGGACAGGGGGTGGCACTGAAGCTTTCTTT | TRBD1 | - | TRBJ1-1 | TRBV10-3
CASSPQGSSYNEQFF | TGTGCCAGCTCACCTCAGGGGTCCTCCTACAATGAGCAGTTCTTC | - | - | TRBJ2-1 | TRBV18
CASSGQGIYEQYF | TGTGCCAGCAGCGGACAGGGAATCTACGAGCAGTACTTC | TRBD1 | - | TRBJ2-7 | TRBV27
CATSRSWGGNEQFF | TGTGCCACCAGCAGGTCTTGGGGGGGTAATGAGCAGTTCTTC | TRBD2 | - | TRBJ2-1 | TRBV15
CASSFRLAGEGEQYF | TGTGCCAGCAGCTTCAGACTAGCGGGAGAAGGTGAGCAGTACTTC | TRBD2 | - | TRBJ2-7 | TRBV11-3
CASSEGGTGFSYEQYF | TGTGCCAGCAGCGAAGGTGGGACAGGGTTTTCCTACGAGCAGTACTTC | TRBD1 | - | TRBJ2-7 | TRBV3-1/TRBV3-2
CARGAGASGNTIYF | TGTGCCAGGGGTGCGGGGGCCTCTGGAAACACCATATATTTT | - | - | TRBJ1-3 | TRBV2
CASSLGWEEQYF | TGTGCCAGCAGCTTAGGATGGGAGGAGCAGTACTTC | - | - | TRBJ2-7 | TRBV7-9
CASGAGVVSYGYTF | TGTGCCAGCGGCGCGGGGGTGGTCAGCTATGGCTACACCTTC | - | - | TRBJ1-2 | TRBV11-2
CASSPDWGADTQYF | TGTGCCAGCAGTCCCGACTGGGGAGCGGATACGCAGTATTTT | - | once | TRBJ2-3 | TRBV6-5
CASSPGQDYGYTF | TGTGCCAGCTCACCAGGACAGGACTATGGCTACACCTTC | TRBD1 | - | TRBJ1-2 | TRBV18
CSVTGASSYEQYF | TGCAGCGTGACAGGGGCTAGCTCCTACGAGCAGTACTTC | TRBD1 | - | TRBJ2-7 | TRBV29-1